Given below is one TCR beta chain in context. This sample stems from a study of shared T cell receptors in the human thymus. Only in-frame clones appear in the TCRdb table, and some are missing; sequencing was by immunoSEQ multiplex PCR. Here the sample spans 700,000 or so clones, over 75% being singletons. This CDR3 has 18 amino acids. The ends were cut back, 0 bases at V and 0 bases at J, with 18 bases in the middle. Looked up from germline, CDR1 is SNHLY and CDR2 is FYNNEI. The sample was also linked to a second study, of human thymus T cells. That work contributes: Donor material was obtained from healthy Finnish infants undergoing corrective surgery for congenital heart defects. Thymic tissue was derived from resections collected during corrective heart surgery. The authors found apparently biased V and J gene usage in thymic and blood repertoires. There were highly overlapping thymic repertoires among unrelated individuals, as related research reported.

The clonotype comes from a girl under two years old with a congenital heart defect. The J gene is TRBJ2-7, the V gene TRBV2, with D unclear. Sequenced input: thymocytes. The chain's CDR3 is CASSEAPRSEFSSYEQYF. The CDR3, as DNA: TGTGCCAGCAGTGAAGCGCCCCGGTCGGAGTTCAGCTCCTACGAGCAGTACTTC. Full variable domain (missing parts from reference TRBV2 and TRBJ2-7): EPEVTQTPSHQVTQMGQEVILRCVPISNHLYFYWYRQILGQKVEFLVSFYNNEISEKSEIFDDQFSVERPDGSNFTLKIRSTKLEDSAMYFCASSEAPRSEFSSYEQYFGPGTRLTVT.